In its sample, the clone carrying this T cell receptor (beta chain) was seen once. The source of the sample is a study of blood T cell repertoires in COVID-19. Study context: Sources were T cells, B-cell-depleted T cells, or PBMCs; the material itself was cDNA or gDNA.

For recovered donors of Cohort 3, there were two negative PCRs, clearance, or symptom resolution. Per the authors' pipeline: Using reference gene primer amplification, nucleated cell counts were estimated. Repertoires were generated with immunoSEQ multiplex PCR, while TCRdb's copy carries only in-frame clones and drops some. V, J and clone size derive from that table, while D and trimming were established from the DNA sequence. This table holds a few hundred thousand clones, over 75% found once. The J segment lost 6 bases and the V segment lost 3 bases, leaving 14 bases of the junction unmatched. The CDR3 contains 17 residues. From germline, CDR1 is LNHDA and CDR2 SQIVND (reference sequence).

The source is a man between 25 and 39 years old who had recovered from COVID-19. The sample was PBMCs or T cells enriched from blood (not recorded which). The rearrangement links TRBV19 to TRBJ2-1, with TRBD1 matching 7 bases. The DNA of the CDR3 is TGTGCCAGTAGTATTCGAGGGCTTAGGGACAGCTCCAATGAGCAGTTCTTC. Translation: CASSIRGLRDSSNEQFF. The full variable domain, rest sourced from reference TRBV19 and TRBJ2-1, is DGGITQSPKYLFRKEGQNVTLSCEQNLNHDAMYWYRQDPGQGLRLIYYSQIVNDFQKGDIAEGYSVSREKKESFPLTVTSAQKNPTAFYLCASSIRGLRDSSNEQFFGPGTRLTVL.